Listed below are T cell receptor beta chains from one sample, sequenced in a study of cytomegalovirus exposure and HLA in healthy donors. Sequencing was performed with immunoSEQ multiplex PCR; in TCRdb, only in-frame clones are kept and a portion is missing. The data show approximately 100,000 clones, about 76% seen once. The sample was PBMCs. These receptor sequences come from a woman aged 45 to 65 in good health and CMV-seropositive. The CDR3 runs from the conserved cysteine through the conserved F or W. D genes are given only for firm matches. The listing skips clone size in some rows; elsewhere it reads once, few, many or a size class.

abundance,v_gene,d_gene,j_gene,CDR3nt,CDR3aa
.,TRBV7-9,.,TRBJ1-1,TGTGCCAGCAGCTTAGAGGCAGGGAACACTGAAGCTTTCTTT,CASSLEAGNTEAFF
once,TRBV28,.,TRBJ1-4,TGTGCCAGCACCCCTCAATTTCCGGGAGATGAAAAACTGTTTTTT,CASTPQFPGDEKLFF
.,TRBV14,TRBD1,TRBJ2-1,TGTGCCAGCAGCCAACACGGGACAGGGGGCTTCGGTGAGCAGTTCTTC,CASSQHGTGGFGEQFF
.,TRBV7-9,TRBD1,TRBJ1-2,TGTGCCAGCAGCTCAACGACAGGGCACTATGGCTACACCTTC,CASSSTTGHYGYTF
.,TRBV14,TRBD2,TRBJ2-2,TGTGCCAGCAGCCAAGATTCCGGGGGGAATGCGAACACCGGGGAGCTGTTTTTT,CASSQDSGGNANTGELFF
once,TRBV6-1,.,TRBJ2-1,TGTGCCAGCAGTGAAGCGCGGGCGAGTGAGCAGTTCTTC,CASSEARASEQFF
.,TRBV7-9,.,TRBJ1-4,TGTGCCAGCAGCTTCACAGGGAATGAAAAACTGTTTTTT,CASSFTGNEKLFF
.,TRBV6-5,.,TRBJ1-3,TGTGCCAGCCGGAGGGAGGGGAACTCTGGAAACACCATATATTTT,CASRREGNSGNTIYF
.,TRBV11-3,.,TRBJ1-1,TGTGCCAGCAGCTTAGAGGAGGGCCATGAAGCTTTCTTT,CASSLEEGHEAFF
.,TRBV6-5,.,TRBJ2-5,TGTGCCAGCAGTTACTCGGGACTTTCGAGGGAGACCCAGTACTTC,CASSYSGLSRETQYF
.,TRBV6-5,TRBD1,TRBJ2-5,TGTGCCAGCAGTCTACAGGGGGTGAGGACCCAGTACTTC,CASSLQGVRTQYF
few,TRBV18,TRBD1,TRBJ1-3,TGTGCCAGCTCGCATTTCCCCGGGACAGGGGACCAGATTCGCTCTGGAAACACCATATATTTT,CASSHFPGTGDQIRSGNTIYF
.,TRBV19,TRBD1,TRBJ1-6,TGTGCCAGTAGTACATCAGGACAGGATAATTCACCCCTCCACTTT,CASSTSGQDNSPLHF
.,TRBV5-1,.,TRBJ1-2,TGCGCCAGCAGCCCTCAACTGACGGACTACCTTCAAGCTAACTATGGCTACACCTTC,CASSPQLTDYLQANYGYTF
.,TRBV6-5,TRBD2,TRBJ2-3,TGTGCCAGCAGTACCACTAGCGGGGGGCCAGATACGCAGTATTTT,CASSTTSGGPDTQYF
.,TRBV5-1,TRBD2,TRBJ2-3,TGCGCCAGCAGCTTGGCCGTGGGGGGGGTCGGCACAGATACGCAGTATTTT,CASSLAVGGVGTDTQYF
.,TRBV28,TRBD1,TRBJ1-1,TGTGCCAGCCTGGAGGACAGGATGAACACTGAAGCTTTCTTT,CASLEDRMNTEAFF
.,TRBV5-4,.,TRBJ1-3,TGTGCCAGCAGCTTGGAGGCAGGGCCAAGCTCTGGAAACACCATATATTTT,CASSLEAGPSSGNTIYF
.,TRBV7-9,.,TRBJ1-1,TGTGCCAGCAGCTTAGCGGAGAACACTGAAGCTTCCTTT,CASSLAENTEASF
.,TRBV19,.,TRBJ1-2,TGTGCCAGTAGTATAGAGACAGTTAGCATCTATGGCTACACCTTC,CASSIETVSIYGYTF
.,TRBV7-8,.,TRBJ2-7,TGTGCCAGCAGCTTAGTCAGGGGGGATTCCTACGAGCAGTACTTC,CASSLVRGDSYEQYF
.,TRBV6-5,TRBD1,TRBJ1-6,TGTGCCAGCAGTGTTCGGACAGGGTTGGATTCACCCCTCCACTTT,CASSVRTGLDSPLHF
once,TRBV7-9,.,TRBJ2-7,TGTTCCAGCAGCTTAGAGGGAGGGGGCTACGAGCAGTACTTC,CSSSLEGGGYEQYF
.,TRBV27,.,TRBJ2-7,TGTGCCAGCAGTTTACTAGGTAGCGAGCAGTACTTC,CASSLLGSEQYF
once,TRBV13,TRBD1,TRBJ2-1,TGTGCCAGCAGCGCGACAGGGGAAAGCTCCTACAATGAGCAGTTCTTC,CASSATGESSYNEQFF
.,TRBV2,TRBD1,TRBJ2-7,TGTGCCAGCAGTACTCAGGGGGTAGAATACGAGCAGTACTTC,CASSTQGVEYEQYF
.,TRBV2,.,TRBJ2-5,TGTGCCAGCAGATTCAGGCTCGAAGAGACCCAGTACTTC,CASRFRLEETQYF
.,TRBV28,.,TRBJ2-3,TGTGCCAGCAGTCTCCGGTCGGGGGGCAGCACAGATACGCAGTATTTT,CASSLRSGGSTDTQYF
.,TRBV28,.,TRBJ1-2,TGTGCCAGCAGTTTATGGAGTAGGCAGGACTATGGCTACACCTTC,CASSLWSRQDYGYTF
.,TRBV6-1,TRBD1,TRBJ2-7,TGTGCCAGCAGTGAAGCCAAGACAGGGAACAACGAGCAGTACTTC,CASSEAKTGNNEQYF
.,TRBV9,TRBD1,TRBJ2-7,TGTGCCAGCAGCGCGAGACAGGGCCCGGAGGAGGAGCAGTACTTC,CASSARQGPEEEQYF
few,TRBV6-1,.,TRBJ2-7,TGTGCCAGCAGTGAACGGGGTTCAGGACTCTACGAGCAGTACTTC,CASSERGSGLYEQYF
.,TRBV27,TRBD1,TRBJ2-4,TGTGCCAGCAGTTTAGACAGGGGAAACATTCAGTACTTC,CASSLDRGNIQYF
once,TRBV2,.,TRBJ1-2,TGTGCCAGCAGTGAATCGGGGGGCGGTAGCTATGGCTACACCTTC,CASSESGGGSYGYTF
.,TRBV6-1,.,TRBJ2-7,TGTGCCAGCAGTGAAGCGCTCATCCAGGGCCTTCGGTACGAGCAGTACTTC,CASSEALIQGLRYEQYF
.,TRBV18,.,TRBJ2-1,TGTGCCAGCTCACGGGCAGGTGACAATGAGCAGTTCTTC,CASSRAGDNEQFF
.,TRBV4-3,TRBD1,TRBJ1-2,TGCGCCAGCAGCCAAGAGACAGGGGACTATGGCTACACCTTC,CASSQETGDYGYTF
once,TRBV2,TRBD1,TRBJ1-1,TGTGCCAGCAGTGAGGGACAGGGGTTTACTGAAGCTTTCTTT,CASSEGQGFTEAFF
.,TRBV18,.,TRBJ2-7,TGTGCCAGCTCACAGTCCCGGGACTTTCGCTCCTACGAGCAGTACTTC,CASSQSRDFRSYEQYF
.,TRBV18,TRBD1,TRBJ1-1,TGTGCCAGCTCACCACTCCCGCCGGGACAGGGGTCCTTAAGGGCTGAAGCTTTCTTT,CASSPLPPGQGSLRAEAFF
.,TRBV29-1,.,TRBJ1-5,TGCAGCGTTGCGGAGTCTAGCAATCAGCCCCAGCATTTT,CSVAESSNQPQHF
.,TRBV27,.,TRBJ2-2,TGTGCCAGCAGTTTACGGCAGGGGACCGGGGAGCTGTTTTTT,CASSLRQGTGELFF
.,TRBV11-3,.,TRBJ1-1,TGTGCCAGCAGCTTAGACAGAGACAGTACGGCTTTCTTT,CASSLDRDSTAFF
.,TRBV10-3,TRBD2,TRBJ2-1,TGTGCCTCGACCTCAGCGGGGGGATCCTACAATGAGCAGTTCTTC,CASTSAGGSYNEQFF
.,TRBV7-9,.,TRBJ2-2,TGTGCCAGCAGCTTACCTGGGACACGAGCCGGGGAGCTGTTTTTT,CASSLPGTRAGELFF
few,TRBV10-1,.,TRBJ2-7,TGCGCCCCTCGGACAGATTACGAGCAGTACTTC,CAPRTDYEQYF
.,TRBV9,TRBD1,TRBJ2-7,TGTGCCAGCAGCGTAGGGGGGACAGGGGGTCGGTACGAGCAGTACTTC,CASSVGGTGGRYEQYF
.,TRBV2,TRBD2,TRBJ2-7,TGTGCCAGCAGTAGGGACTATTCCTACGAGCAGTACTTC,CASSRDYSYEQYF
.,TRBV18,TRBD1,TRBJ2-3,TGTGCCAGCTCACCGAACAGGGGGGCAGATACGCAGTATTTT,CASSPNRGADTQYF
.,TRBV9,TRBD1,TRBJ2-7,TGTGCCAGCAGCCCCGGGGACAGACACTACGAGCAGTACTTC,CASSPGDRHYEQYF
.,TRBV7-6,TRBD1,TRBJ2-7,TGTGCCAGCAGCTCCAGACAGGGATTCGAGCAGTACTTC,CASSSRQGFEQYF
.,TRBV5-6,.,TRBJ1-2,TGTGCCAGCAGCTTGGTATCGGGAACAGCGAACTATGGCTACACCTTC,CASSLVSGTANYGYTF
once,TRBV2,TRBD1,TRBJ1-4,TGTGCCAGCAGTTTGCGATTAACAGGGGGCAGCAAACTGTTTTTT,CASSLRLTGGSKLFF
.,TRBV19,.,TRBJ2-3,TGTGCCAGTAGTAGGGACCAGGGGACAGATACGCAGTATTTT,CASSRDQGTDTQYF
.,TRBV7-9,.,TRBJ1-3,TGTGCCAGCAGCTCATACAGGGCTGGAAACACCATATATTTT,CASSSYRAGNTIYF